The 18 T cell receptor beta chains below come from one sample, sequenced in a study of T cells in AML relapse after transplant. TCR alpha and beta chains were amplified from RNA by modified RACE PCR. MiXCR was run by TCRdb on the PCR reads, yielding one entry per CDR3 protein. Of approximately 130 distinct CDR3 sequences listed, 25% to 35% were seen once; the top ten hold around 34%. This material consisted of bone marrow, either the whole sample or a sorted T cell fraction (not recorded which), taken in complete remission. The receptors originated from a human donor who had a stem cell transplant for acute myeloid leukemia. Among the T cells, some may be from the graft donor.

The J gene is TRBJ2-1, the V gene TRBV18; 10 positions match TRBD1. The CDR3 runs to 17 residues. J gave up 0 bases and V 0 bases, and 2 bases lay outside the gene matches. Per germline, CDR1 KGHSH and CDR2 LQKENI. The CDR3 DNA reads TGTGCCAGCTCACCACCGTGGACAGGGGGCTCCTACAATGAGCAGTTCTTC. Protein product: CASSPPWTGGSYNEQFF.

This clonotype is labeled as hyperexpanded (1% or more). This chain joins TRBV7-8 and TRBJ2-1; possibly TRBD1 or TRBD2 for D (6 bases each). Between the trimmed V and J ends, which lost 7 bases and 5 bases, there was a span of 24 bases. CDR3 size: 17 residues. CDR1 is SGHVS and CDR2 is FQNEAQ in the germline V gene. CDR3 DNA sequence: TGTGCCAGCACCCTCCAGAAGGGGGGCGCGGACGACAATGAGCAGTTCTTC. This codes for CASTLQKGGADDNEQFF.

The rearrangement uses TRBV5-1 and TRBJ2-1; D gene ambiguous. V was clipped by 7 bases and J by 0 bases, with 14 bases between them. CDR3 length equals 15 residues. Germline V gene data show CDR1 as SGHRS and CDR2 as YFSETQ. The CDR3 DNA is TGCGCCAGCCCCTTCCCACTGTGCTCCTACAATGAGCAGTTCTTC. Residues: CASPFPLCSYNEQFF.

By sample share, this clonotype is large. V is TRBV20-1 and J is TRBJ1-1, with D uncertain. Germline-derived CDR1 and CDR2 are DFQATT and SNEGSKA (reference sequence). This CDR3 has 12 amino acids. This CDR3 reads CSAGGVNTEAFF. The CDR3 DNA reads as TGCAGCGCGGGTGGGGTGAACACTGAAGCTTTCTTT.

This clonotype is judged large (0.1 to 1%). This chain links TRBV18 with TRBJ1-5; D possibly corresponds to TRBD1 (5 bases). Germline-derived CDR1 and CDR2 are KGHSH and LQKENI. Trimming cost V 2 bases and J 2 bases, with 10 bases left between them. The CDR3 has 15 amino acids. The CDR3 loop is CASSPDSYGNQPQHF. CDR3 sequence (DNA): TGTGCCAGCTCACCAGACAGCTACGGCAATCAGCCCCAGCATTTT.

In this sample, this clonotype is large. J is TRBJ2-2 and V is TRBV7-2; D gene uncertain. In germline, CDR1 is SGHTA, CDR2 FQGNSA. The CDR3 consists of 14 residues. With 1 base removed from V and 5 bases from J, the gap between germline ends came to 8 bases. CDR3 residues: CASSLGPETGELFF. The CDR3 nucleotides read TGTGCCAGCAGCTTAGGTCCTGAGACCGGGGAGCTGTTTTTT.

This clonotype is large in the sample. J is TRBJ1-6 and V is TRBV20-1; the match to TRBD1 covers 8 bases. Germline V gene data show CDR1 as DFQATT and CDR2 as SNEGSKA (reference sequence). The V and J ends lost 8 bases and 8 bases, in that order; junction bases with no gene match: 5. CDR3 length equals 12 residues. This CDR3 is CSPDRGDSPLHF. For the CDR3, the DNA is TGCAGTCCCGACAGGGGTGATTCACCCCTCCACTTT.

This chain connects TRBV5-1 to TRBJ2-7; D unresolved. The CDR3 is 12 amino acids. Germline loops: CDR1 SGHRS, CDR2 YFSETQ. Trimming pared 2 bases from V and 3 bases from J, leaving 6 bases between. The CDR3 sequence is CASSFGDYEQYF. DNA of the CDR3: TGCGCCAGCAGCTTCGGCGACTACGAGCAGTACTTC.

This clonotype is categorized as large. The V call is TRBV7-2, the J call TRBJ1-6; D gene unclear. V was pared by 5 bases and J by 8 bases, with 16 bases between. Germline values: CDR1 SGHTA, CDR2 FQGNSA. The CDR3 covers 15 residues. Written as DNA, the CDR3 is TGTGCCAGCAGCCCGGATTCGGGGATTGATTCACCCCTCCACTTT. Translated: CASSPDSGIDSPLHF.

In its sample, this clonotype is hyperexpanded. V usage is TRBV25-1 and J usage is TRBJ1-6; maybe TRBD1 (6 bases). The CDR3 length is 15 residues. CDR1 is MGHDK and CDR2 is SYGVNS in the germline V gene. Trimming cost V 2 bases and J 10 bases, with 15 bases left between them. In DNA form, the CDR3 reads TGTGCCAGCAGTGAAGTCGAACAGGGATTCTCACCCCTCCACTTT. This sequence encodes CASSEVEQGFSPLHF.

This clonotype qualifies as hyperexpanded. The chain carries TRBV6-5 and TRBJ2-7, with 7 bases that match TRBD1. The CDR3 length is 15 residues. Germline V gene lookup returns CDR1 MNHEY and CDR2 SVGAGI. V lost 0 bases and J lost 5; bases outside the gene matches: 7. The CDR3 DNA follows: TGTGCCAGCAGTTACTCGAGACAGGGATCTCACGAGCAGTACTTC. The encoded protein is CASSYSRQGSHEQYF.

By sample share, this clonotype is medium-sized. CDR3 protein: CASSFTGTSPDTQYF. The CDR3, as DNA: TGTGCCAGCAGTTTTACAGGGACTAGCCCAGATACGCAGTATTTT. This chain links TRBV6-6 with TRBJ2-3, with 9 bases fitting TRBD2. The CDR3 is 15 residues long. The trim removed 4 bases at V and 4 bases at J, leaving 6 bases unmatched. Germline values: CDR1 MNHNY, CDR2 SVGAGI (reference sequence).

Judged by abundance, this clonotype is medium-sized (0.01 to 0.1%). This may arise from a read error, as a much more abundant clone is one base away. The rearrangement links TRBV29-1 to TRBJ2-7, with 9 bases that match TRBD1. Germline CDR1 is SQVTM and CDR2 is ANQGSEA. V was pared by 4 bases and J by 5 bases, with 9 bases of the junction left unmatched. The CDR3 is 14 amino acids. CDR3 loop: CSVGPGTGFHEQYF. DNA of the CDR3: TGCAGCGTTGGGCCCGGGACAGGGTTCCACGAGCAGTACTTC.

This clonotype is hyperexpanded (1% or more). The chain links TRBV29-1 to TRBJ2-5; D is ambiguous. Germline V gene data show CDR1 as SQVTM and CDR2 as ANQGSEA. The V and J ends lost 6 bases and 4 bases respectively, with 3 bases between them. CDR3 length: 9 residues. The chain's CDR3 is CSVGETQYF. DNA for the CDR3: TGCAGCGTCGGAGAGACCCAGTACTTC.

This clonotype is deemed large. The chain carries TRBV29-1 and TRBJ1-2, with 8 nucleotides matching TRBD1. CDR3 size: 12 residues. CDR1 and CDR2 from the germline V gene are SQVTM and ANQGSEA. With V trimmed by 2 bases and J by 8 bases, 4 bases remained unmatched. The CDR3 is CSVERTGTGYTF. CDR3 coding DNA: TGCAGCGTTGAAAGGACAGGGACCGGCTACACCTTC.

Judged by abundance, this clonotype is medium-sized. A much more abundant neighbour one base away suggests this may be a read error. Here the CDR3 reads CASSVFSPGREAFF. The CDR3 nucleotides read TGTGCCAGCAGCGTTTTCTCCCCGGGCAGGGAAGCTTTCTTT. The chain carries TRBV7-9 and TRBJ1-1, with D hard to call. Germline assignment: CDR1 SEHNR and CDR2 FQNEAQ (reference sequence). CDR3 length: 14 amino acids. Between the trimmed V and J ends, which lost 5 bases and 8 bases, there was a span of 18 bases.

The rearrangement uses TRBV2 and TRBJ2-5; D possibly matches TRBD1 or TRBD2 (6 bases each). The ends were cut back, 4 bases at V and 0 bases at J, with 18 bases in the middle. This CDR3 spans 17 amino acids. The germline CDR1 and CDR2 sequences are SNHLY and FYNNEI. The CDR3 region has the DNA TGTGCCAGCAGTGCGGGGCTCGGGGGCCGTGACCAAGAGACCCAGTACTTC. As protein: CASSAGLGGRDQETQYF.

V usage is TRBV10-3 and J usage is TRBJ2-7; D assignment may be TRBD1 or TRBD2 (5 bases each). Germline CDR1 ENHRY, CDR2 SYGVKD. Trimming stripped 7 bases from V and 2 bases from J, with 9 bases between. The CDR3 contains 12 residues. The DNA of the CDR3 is TGTGCCATCACCGGGGCCACCTACGAGCAGTACTTC. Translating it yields CAITGATYEQYF.